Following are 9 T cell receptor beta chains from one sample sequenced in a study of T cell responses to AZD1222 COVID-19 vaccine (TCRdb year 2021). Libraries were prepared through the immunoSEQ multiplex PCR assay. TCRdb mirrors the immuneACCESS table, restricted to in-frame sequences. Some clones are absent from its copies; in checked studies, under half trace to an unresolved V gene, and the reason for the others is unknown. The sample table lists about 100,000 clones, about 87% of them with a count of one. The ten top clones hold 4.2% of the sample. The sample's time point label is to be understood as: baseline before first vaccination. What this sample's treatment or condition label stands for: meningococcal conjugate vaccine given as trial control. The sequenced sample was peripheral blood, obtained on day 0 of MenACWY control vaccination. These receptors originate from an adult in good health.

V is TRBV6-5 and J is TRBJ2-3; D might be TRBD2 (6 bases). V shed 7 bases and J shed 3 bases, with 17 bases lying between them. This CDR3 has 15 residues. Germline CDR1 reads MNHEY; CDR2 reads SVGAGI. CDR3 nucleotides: TGTGCCAGCACCCCGCGGCGGGGTGGTACAGATACGCAGTATTTT. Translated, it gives CASTPRRGGTDTQYF.

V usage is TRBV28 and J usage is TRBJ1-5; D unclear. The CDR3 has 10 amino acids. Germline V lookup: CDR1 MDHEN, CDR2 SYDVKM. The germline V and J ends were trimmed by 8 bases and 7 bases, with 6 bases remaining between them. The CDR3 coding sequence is TGTGCCAGCGGAAGACAGCCCCAGCATTTT. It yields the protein CASGRQPQHF.

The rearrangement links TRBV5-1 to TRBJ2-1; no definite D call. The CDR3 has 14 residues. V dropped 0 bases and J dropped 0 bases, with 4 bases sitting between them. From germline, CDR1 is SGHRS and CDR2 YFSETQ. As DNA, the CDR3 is TGCGCCAGCAGCTTGGACAGCTCCTACAATGAGCAGTTCTTC. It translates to CASSLDSSYNEQFF.

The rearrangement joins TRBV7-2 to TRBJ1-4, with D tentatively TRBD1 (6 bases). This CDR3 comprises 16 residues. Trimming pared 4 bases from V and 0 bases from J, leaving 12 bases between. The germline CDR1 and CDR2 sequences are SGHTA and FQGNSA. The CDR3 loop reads CASSSGRGATNEKLFF. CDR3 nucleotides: TGTGCCAGCAGCTCGGGCAGGGGTGCAACTAATGAAAAACTGTTTTTT.

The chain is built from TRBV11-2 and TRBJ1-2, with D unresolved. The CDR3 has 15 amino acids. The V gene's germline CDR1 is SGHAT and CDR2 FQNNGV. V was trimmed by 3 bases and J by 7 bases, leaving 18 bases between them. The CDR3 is CASSFGSDQQSGYTF. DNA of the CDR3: TGTGCCAGCAGCTTCGGTTCAGACCAGCAGTCTGGCTACACCTTC.

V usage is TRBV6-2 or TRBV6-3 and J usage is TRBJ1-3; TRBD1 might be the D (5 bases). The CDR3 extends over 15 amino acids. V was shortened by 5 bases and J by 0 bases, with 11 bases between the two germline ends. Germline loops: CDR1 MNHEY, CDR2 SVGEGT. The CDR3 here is CASSRGRDSGNTIYF. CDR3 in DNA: TGTGCCAGCAGTCGTGGCAGGGACTCTGGAAACACCATATATTTT.

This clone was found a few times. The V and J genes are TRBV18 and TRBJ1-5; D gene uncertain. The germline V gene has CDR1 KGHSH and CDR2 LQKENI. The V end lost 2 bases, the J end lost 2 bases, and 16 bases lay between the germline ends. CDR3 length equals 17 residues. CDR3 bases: TGTGCCAGCTCACCATTTGAGGAGCTTGGTGGCAATCAGCCCCAGCATTTT. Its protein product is CASSPFEELGGNQPQHF.

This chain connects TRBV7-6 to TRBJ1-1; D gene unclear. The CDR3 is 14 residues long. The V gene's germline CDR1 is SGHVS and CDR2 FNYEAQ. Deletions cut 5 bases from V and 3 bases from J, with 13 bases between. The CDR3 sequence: CASSPAGVYTEAFF. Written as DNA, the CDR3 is TGTGCCAGCAGCCCCGCAGGTGTATACACTGAAGCTTTCTTT.

CDR3 residues: CASSLGGTGNTEAFF. The CDR3 bases are TGCGCCAGCAGCTTGGGTGGGACGGGGAACACTGAAGCTTTCTTT. The rearrangement joins TRBV5-1 to TRBJ1-1; D may be TRBD1 (5 bases). CDR1 and CDR2 (germline): SGHRS, YFSETQ. Trimming took 0 bases from V and 1 from J, leaving 10 bases between them. The CDR3 totals 15 residues.